The clone carrying this TCR beta chain was recorded a few times. The antigen is unknown. The entry originates in a study of beta chain features in type 1 diabetes. Background on the study: Age, gender, cell numbers and subset yield matched between patients and controls. Across every sample, roughly 100 million sorted cells were examined in total.

Study-level points and caveats: The question of HLA type influencing TCRB rearrangement was one that remained unresolved here. TCRB CDR3 length was moderately but significantly reduced in all four CD4+ subsets of Type 1 diabetes patients.

Expressed TCRB transcripts got sequenced, as all isolated RNA was reverse transcribed. TCRdb's table, derived via immunoSEQ multiplex PCR, lists solely in-frame clones and lacks some. The sample consists of 640,000 or so clones, around an eighth of them appearing once. The CDR3 totals 17 residues. Trimming pared 1 base from V and 2 bases from J, leaving 15 bases between. Germline-derived CDR1 and CDR2 are SGHTA and FQGNSA. The origin of this receptor is a young man with type 1 diabetes. Sequencing was performed on naive CD4+ T cells from blood. The rearrangement links TRBV7-2 to TRBJ1-3, with a weak D call TRBD1 (5 bases). CDR3 coding DNA: TGTGCCAGCAGCTTAGGGTTCCCAGGGTCGACTGGAAACACCATATATTTT. Its protein is CASSLGFPGSTGNTIYF.